These T cell receptor beta chains were read from a single sample in a study of T cells in Graves' hyperthyroidism and ophthalmopathy. TCRdb reprocessed the multiplex PCR reads with MiXCR, giving one entry per CDR3 protein. The profile shows some 300,000 distinct CDR3 sequences, roughly 13% of them singletons. The specimen sequenced was blood. These receptors all stem from a woman between 40 and 55 years old with Graves' hyperthyroidism. The conserved cysteine and the conserved F or W are not part of the CDR3 here.

J,V,length,CDR3
TRBJ1-3,TRBV3-1,9,ASSRRGTIY
TRBJ2-1,TRBV27,13,ASHFSGTNYNEQF
TRBJ2-3,TRBV11-3,15,ASSGRDYPYRADTQY
TRBJ1-6,TRBV2,13,ASSEAQGARSPLH
TRBJ2-2,TRBV6-5,11,ASSYGDTGELF
TRBJ2-7,TRBV11-2,13,ASGLFCGRAYEQY
TRBJ2-3,TRBV5-1,13,ASSSGTGSTDTQY
TRBJ2-7,TRBV20-1,12,SAQDRKGKYEQY
TRBJ2-1,TRBV6-2/TRBV6-3,11,ASSSAGFNEQF
TRBJ1-1,TRBV12-3/TRBV12-4,14,ASSLDPTGTGTEAF
TRBJ2-1,TRBV6-6,10,ASSYPGGRQF
TRBJ2-7,TRBV6-5,13,ASSYSTSGTYEQY
TRBJ2-3,TRBV2,12,ASKSGSNTYTQY
TRBJ2-4,TRBV6-1,11,ASRDSQGNIQY
TRBJ1-1,TRBV6-1,11,ASGPGGNTEAF
TRBJ1-2,TRBV28,12,ASSSPTGGYGYT
TRBJ2-1,TRBV15,12,ATSTRGSGNEQF
TRBJ1-2,TRBV9,11,ASSVGGNYGYT
TRBJ2-3,TRBV20-1,15,SASFPKAGVGADTQY
TRBJ2-1,TRBV6-1,14,ASSEASGRPGHEQF
TRBJ1-5,TRBV19,11,ASSATGYQPQH
TRBJ2-7,TRBV29-1,12,SVGGTSGSYEQY
TRBJ2-1,TRBV11-2,14,ASSFISGRVNNEQF
TRBJ2-3,TRBV28,13,ASGLAGVEIDTQY
TRBJ1-5,TRBV28,15,ASSRPPQGAGNQPQH
TRBJ1-6,TRBV5-8,15,ASSLRLTGTDNSPLH
TRBJ2-7,TRBV6-1,13,ASTGMIVRRGEQY
TRBJ1-2,TRBV2,11,ASSELGTGGYT
TRBJ2-7,TRBV6-2/TRBV6-3,14,ASSFFPGQGPYEQY
TRBJ2-7,TRBV3-1,11,ASSQLEGGEQY
TRBJ1-1,TRBV3-1,11,ASVTLGGTEAF
TRBJ2-6,TRBV7-9,13,ASSFDGPGANVLT
TRBJ2-7,TRBV6-5,12,ASSYPDRAYEQY
TRBJ2-1,TRBV7-9,10,ASSFQGGEQF
TRBJ2-3,TRBV11-2,15,ASSLVGGSASTDTQY
TRBJ1-2,TRBV20-1,9,SAPSGAGYT
TRBJ2-3,TRBV11-2,13,ASSLVSPSTDTQY
TRBJ2-6,TRBV27,16,ASTRPGTGPSGANVLT
TRBJ2-7,TRBV28,13,ASRWGCPFSWEQY
TRBJ2-1,TRBV28,15,ASSPPIAGGADNEQF
TRBJ1-2,TRBV7-6,11,ASSLRQGDGYT
TRBJ2-7,TRBV12-3/TRBV12-4,15,ASSRTSGSLSSYEQY